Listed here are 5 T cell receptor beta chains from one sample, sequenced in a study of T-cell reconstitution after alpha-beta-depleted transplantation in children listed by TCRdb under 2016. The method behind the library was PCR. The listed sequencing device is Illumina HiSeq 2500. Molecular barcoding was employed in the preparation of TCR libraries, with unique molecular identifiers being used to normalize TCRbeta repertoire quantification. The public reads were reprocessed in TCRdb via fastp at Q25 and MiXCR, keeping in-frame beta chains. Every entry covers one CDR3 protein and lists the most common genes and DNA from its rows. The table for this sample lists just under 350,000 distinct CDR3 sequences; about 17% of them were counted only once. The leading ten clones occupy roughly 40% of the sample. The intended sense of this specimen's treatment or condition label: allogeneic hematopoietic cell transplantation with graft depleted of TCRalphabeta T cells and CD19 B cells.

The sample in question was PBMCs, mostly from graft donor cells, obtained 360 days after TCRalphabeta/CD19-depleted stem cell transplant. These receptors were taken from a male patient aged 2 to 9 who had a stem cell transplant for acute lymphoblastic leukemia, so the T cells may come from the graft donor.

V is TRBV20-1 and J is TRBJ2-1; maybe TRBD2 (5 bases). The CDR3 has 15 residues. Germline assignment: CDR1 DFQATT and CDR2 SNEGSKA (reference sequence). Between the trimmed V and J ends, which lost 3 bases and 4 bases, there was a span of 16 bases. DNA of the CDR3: TGCAGTGCTAGGCCTACCCATGGACTTTACAATGAGCAGTTCTTC. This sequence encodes CSARPTHGLYNEQFF.

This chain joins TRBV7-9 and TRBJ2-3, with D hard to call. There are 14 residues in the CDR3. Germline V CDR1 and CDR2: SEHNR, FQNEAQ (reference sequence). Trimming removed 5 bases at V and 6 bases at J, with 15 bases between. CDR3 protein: CASSLTKPGDTQYF. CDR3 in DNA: TGTGCCAGCAGCCTTACCAAACCCGGGGATACGCAGTATTTT. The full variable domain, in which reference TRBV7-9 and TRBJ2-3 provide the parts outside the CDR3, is DTGVSQNPRHKITKRGQNVTFRCDPISEHNRLYWYRQTLGQGPEFLTYFQNEAQLEKSRLLSDRFSAERPKGSFSTLEIQRTEQGDSAMYLCASSLTKPGDTQYFGPGTRLTVL.

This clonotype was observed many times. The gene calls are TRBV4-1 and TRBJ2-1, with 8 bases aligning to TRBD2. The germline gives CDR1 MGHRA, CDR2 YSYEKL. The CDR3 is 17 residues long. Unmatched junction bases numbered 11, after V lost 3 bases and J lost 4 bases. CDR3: CASSQHPAGVLYNEQFF. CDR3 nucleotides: TGCGCCAGCAGCCAGCACCCAGCGGGAGTATTGTACAATGAGCAGTTCTTC.

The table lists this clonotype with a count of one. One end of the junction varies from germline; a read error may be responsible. The CDR3 coding sequence is TGTGCCAGCAGCCAAGATAGCGGGAGCTCCTACGATGAGCAGTTCTTC. Residues: CASSQDSGSSYDEQFF. V usage is TRBV4-2 and J usage is TRBJ2-1; 9 nucleotides line up with TRBD2. Germline CDR1 LGHNA, CDR2 YNFKEQ. The CDR3 consists of 16 residues.

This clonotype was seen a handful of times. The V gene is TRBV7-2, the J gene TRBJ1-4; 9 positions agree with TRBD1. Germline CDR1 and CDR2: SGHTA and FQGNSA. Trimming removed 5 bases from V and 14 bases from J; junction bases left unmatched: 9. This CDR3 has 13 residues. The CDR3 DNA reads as TGTGCCAGCAGCCCGGGACAGGGAAAAAGTCTGTTTTTT. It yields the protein CASSPGQGKSLFF.